This T cell receptor beta chain was captured in a study of control samples from healthy donors and cancer patients. Libraries were prepared by immunoSEQ multiplex PCR; TCRdb keeps only in-frame clonotypes and omits some of them. The sample lists 200,000 to 250,000 clones, over 90% occurring once. CDR3 length: 11 amino acids. Germline V gene data show CDR1 as DFQATT and CDR2 as SNEGSKA (reference sequence). Germline trimming cut 8 bases from V and 1 base from J; bases unmatched to any gene: 1. The chain combines TRBV20-1 with TRBJ1-1; 7 nucleotides agree with TRBD1. Material for sequencing was blood. This receptor was taken from a man aged 45 to 65 in good health. The CDR3 loop reads CSQGGNTEAFF. The DNA for the CDR3 is TGCAGTCAGGGGGGGAACACTGAAGCTTTCTTT.